This T cell receptor beta chain was captured in a study of cytomegalovirus exposure and HLA in healthy donors. No CMV serostatus was recorded for this donor. The study ran its PCR with 60 Vbeta and 13 Jbeta primers. Only in-frame clones appear in the TCRdb table, and some are missing; sequencing was by immunoSEQ multiplex PCR. Altogether approximately 89,000 clones are present, around 84% being singletons, with the ten largest covering around 10%. Findings of the study overall: For TCR beta chains, V- and J-gene trimming was later linked to a missense DCLRE1C variant. Reports indicate that TCR beta sequences accurately predicted the HLA-A and HLA-B alleles of most subjects. In a later analysis, parvovirus B19, influenza, CMV and Epstein-Barr virus appeared linked to several top co-occurrence clusters.

As concerns this clone: Its antigen is as yet unknown.

This TCR was recovered from a human donor in good health. Sample: PBMCs.

CDR3 nucleotides: TGTGCCAGCAGCATGGGACAGATCTATGGCTACACCTTC. It translates to CASSMGQIYGYTF. V is TRBV5-4 and J is TRBJ1-2; 7 bases line up with TRBD1. The CDR3 runs to 13 residues. The V segment lost 4 bases and the J segment 4 bases; nucleotides outside the gene matches: 4. CDR1 is SGHNT, CDR2 YYREEE, per germline (reference sequence).